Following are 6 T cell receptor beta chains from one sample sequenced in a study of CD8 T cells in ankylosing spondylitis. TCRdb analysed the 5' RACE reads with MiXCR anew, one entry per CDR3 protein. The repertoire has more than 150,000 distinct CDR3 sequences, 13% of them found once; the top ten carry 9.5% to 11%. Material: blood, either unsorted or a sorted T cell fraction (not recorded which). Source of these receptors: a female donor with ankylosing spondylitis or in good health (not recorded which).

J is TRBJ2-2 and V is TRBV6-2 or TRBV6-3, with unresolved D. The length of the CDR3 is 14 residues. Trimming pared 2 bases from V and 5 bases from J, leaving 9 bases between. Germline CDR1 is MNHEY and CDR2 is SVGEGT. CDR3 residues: CASSYTVQTGELFF. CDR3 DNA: TGTGCCAGCAGTTACACGGTACAGACCGGGGAGCTGTTTTTT.

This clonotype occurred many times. The CDR3 here is CASSPTRHRVRPQYF. CDR3 nucleotides: TGTGCCAGCAGTCCTACGCGCCACAGGGTTCGACCTCAGTACTTC. The gene calls are TRBV6-1 and TRBJ2-4; D possibly corresponds to TRBD1 (6 bases). There are 15 residues in the CDR3. The germline V gene has CDR1 MNHNS and CDR2 SASEGT. V was cut by 5 bases and J by 12 bases, with 23 bases left in between.

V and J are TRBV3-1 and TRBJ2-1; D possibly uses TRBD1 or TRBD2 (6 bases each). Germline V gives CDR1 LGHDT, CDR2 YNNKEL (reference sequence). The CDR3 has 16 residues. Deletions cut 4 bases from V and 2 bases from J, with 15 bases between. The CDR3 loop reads CASSLHPEGAYNEQFF. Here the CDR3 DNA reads TGTGCCAGCAGCCTCCACCCGGAGGGGGCCTACAATGAGCAGTTCTTC.

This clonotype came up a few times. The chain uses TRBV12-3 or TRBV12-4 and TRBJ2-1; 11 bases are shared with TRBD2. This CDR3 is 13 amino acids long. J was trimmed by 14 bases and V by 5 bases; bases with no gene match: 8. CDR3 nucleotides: TGTGCCAGCAGTCCGGGACTAGCGGCTACGGAGTTCTTC. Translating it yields CASSPGLAATEFF.

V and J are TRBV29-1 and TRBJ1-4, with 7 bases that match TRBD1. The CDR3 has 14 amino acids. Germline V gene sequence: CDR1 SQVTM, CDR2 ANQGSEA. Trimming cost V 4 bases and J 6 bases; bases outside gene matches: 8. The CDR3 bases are TGCAGCGTTGTAAGGGAGGGGGCGGATGAAAAACTGTTTTTT. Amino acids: CSVVREGADEKLFF.

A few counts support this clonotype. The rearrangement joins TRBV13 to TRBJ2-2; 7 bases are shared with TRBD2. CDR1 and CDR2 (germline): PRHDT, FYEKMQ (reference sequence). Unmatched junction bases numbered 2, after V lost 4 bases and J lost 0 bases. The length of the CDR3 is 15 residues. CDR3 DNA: TGTGCCAGCAGCTCTAGCGGTCCGAACACCGGGGAGCTGTTTTTT. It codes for CASSSSGPNTGELFF.